This TCR beta chain was obtained from a study of T cell changes during pregnancy in multiple sclerosis. This CDR3 region has 15 residues. Germline lookup yields CDR1 MRHNA and CDR2 SNTAGT. V dropped 5 bases and J dropped 8; count of bases not matched to a gene: 11. The table lists this clone with a few counts. The repertoire was sequenced with immunoSEQ multiplex PCR; TCRdb's copy has only in-frame clones and lacks some. Of some 29,000 clones listed, roughly 90% are singletons. The TCR sequence derives from a female donor in good health, enrolled as a control in a pregnancy study. The sequencing here drew on CD4+ T cells from peripheral blood mononuclear cells, taken in the first trimester of pregnancy. The rearrangement joins TRBV6-4 to TRBJ2-1; 8 bases agree with TRBD2. The CDR3 sequence: CASSTIIGGADEQFF. The CDR3 DNA sequence: TGTGCCAGCAGTACTATTATCGGGGGGGCCGATGAGCAGTTCTTC.